The present TCR beta chain was sequenced within a study of response to subunit inactivated influenza vaccine. TCRdb reanalysed the RT-PCR reads using MiXCR and keeps one entry per CDR3 protein. The sample records hundreds of thousands of distinct CDR3 sequences, 9.5% to 12% being singletons. This clonotype was observed at least ten times. Germline CDR1 reads SGHRS; CDR2 reads YFSETQ. The junction had 1 base not matched to a gene; V was cut back by 1 base and J by 2 bases. The CDR3 has 15 residues. This chain connects TRBV5-1 to TRBJ2-3; 10 bases match TRBD2. Sequenced material: PBMCs from blood, taken around seven weeks after vaccination. The source is a man between 50 and 59 years old who received an inactivated influenza vaccine. As DNA, the CDR3 is TGCGCCAGCAGCTTGAGCGGGAGGGACACAGATACGCAGTATTTT. It encodes CASSLSGRDTDTQYF.